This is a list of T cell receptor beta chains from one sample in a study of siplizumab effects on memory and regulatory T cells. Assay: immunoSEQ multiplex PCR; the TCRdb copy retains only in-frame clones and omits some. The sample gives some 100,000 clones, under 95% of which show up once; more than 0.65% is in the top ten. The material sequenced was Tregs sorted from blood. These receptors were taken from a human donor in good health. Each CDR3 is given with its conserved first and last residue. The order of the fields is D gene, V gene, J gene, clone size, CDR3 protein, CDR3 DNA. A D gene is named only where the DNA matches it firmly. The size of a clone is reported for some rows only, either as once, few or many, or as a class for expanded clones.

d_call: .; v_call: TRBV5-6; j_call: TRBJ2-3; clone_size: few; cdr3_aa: CASSFGPREAQYF; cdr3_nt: TGTGCCAGCAGCTTTGGGCCCAGGGAGGCGCAGTATTTT
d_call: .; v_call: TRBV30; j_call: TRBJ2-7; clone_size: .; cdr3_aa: CAWSVGLAGYEQYF; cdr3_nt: TGTGCCTGGAGTGTAGGTCTAGCCGGCTACGAGCAGTACTTC
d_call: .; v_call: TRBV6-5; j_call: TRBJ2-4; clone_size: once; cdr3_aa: CASRRPGGKNIQYF; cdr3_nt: TGTGCCAGCAGAAGACCAGGCGGCAAAAACATTCAGTACTTC
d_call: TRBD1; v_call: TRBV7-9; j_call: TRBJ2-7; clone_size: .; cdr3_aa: CASSLAQGAFYEQYF; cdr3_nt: TGTGCCAGCAGCTTAGCACAGGGGGCTTTCTACGAGCAGTACTTC
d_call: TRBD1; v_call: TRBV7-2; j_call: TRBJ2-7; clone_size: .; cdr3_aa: CASTLRGSSYEQYF; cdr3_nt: TGTGCCAGCACCCTCAGGGGGAGCTCCTACGAGCAGTACTTC
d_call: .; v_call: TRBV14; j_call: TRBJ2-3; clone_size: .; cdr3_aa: CASSQGRDTQYF; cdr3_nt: TGTGCCAGCAGCCAAGGGAGGGATACGCAGTATTTT
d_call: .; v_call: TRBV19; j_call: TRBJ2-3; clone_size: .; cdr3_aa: CASSRGMVADTQYF; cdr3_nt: TGTGCCAGTAGTAGGGGGATGGTCGCAGATACGCAGTATTTT
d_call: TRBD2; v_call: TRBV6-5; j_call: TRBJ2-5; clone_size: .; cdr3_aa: CASRGLAGGQETQYF; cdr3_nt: TGTGCCAGCAGGGGACTAGCGGGAGGTCAAGAGACCCAGTACTTC
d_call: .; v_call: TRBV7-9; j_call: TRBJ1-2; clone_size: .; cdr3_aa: CASSLIAGDYGYTF; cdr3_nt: TGTGCCAGCAGCTTAATCGCAGGGGACTATGGCTACACCTTC
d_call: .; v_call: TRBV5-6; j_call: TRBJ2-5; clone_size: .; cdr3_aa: CASSLVSDQETQYF; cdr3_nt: TGTGCCAGCAGCTTGGTGTCAGACCAGGAGACCCAGTACTTC
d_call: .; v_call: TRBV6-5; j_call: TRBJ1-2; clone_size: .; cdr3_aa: CASSYLGGANYGYTF; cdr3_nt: TGTGCCAGCAGTTACTTAGGGGGAGCTAACTATGGCTACACCTTC
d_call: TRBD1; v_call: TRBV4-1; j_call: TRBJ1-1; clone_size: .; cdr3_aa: CASSQGRQGRTEAFF; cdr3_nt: TGCGCCAGCAGCCAAGGGCGACAGGGGAGGACTGAAGCTTTCTTT
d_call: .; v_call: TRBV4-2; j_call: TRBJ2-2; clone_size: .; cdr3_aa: CASSQGARQNTGELFF; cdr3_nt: TGTGCCAGCAGCCAAGGGGCCCGGCAAAACACCGGGGAGCTGTTTTTT
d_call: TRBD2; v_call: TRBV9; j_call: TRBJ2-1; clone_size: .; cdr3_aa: CASSVAGGSYNEQFF; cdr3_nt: TGTGCCAGCAGCGTAGCGGGGGGGTCCTACAATGAGCAGTTCTTC
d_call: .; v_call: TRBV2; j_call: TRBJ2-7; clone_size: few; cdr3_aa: CASTDDDYEQYF; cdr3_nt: TGTGCCAGCACGGACGACGACTACGAGCAGTACTTC
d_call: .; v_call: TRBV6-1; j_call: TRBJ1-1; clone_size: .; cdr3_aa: CASSEAGIVNTEAFF; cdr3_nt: TGTGCCAGCAGTGAAGCGGGTATAGTGAACACTGAAGCTTTCTTT